This T cell receptor beta chain was observed in a study of T cell changes during pregnancy in multiple sclerosis. Here immunoSEQ multiplex PCR was the method, and the copy in TCRdb shows in-frame clones only, minus some. The profile shows 45,000 to 65,000 clones, around 90% of them singletons. The junction had 4 bases not matched to a gene; V was cut back by 5 bases and J by 2 bases. The CDR3 is 14 amino acids. The germline V gene encodes CDR1 SGHTA and CDR2 FQGNSA. Here the sequenced sample was CD4+ T cells from peripheral blood mononuclear cells, taken in the second trimester of pregnancy. The source is a female donor with multiple sclerosis, enrolled in a pregnancy study. The chain uses TRBV7-2 and TRBJ2-3; 7 bases match TRBD2. The CDR3 loop is CASSHRDYTDTQYF. In DNA, the CDR3 is TGTGCCAGCAGCCACCGGGACTACACAGATACGCAGTATTTT.